A single sample gave rise to the 15 T cell receptor beta chains below, sequenced in a study of identical twins. Using its own MiXCR run on the 5' RACE reads, TCRdb lists one record per CDR3 protein. The sample has 550,000 to 700,000 distinct CDR3 sequences; 21% are singletons. This sample also belongs to another study, concerning T cells expressing NK-cell markers.

The sample was PBMCs. The receptors here all came from a young woman in good health.

The table lists this clonotype with a few counts. The gene calls are TRBV7-9 and TRBJ1-1; tentative D call: TRBD1 (5 bases). Deletions cut 1 base from V and 7 bases from J, with 16 bases between. This CDR3 contains 15 residues. Germline V lookup: CDR1 SEHNR, CDR2 FQNEAQ (reference sequence). DNA of the CDR3: TGTGCCAGCAGCTTAGAGCGTCAGGGACGGAGTGAAGCTTTCTTT. Protein sequence: CASSLERQGRSEAFF.

The table lists this clonotype with a few counts. The chain couples TRBV29-1 to TRBJ1-2, with a weak D call TRBD1 (5 bases). The ends were cut back, 3 bases at V and 0 bases at J, with 8 bases in the middle. Germline CDR1 SQVTM, CDR2 ANQGSEA. The CDR3 extends over 13 amino acids. Here the CDR3 reads CSVDRASNYGYTF. In DNA form, the CDR3 reads TGCAGCGTTGACAGGGCCTCTAACTATGGCTACACCTTC.

There are a few counts of this clonotype. The chain is built from TRBV14 and TRBJ2-7, with a tentative D call TRBD1 (6 bases). With 4 bases removed from V and 7 bases from J, the gap between germline ends came to 14 bases. Per the germline V gene, CDR1 is SGHDN and CDR2 is FVKESK. The CDR3 consists of 13 residues. Here the CDR3 DNA reads TGTGCCAGCAGCCTAGCCGCAAGGGGGGAGCAGTACTTC. Residues: CASSLAARGEQYF.

This clonotype is a singleton in its sample. V is TRBV15 and J is TRBJ1-4; 10 bases agree with TRBD1. V trimming: 1 base; J trimming: 8 bases; junction bases outside the gene matches: 7. The CDR3 spans 16 residues. Germline V CDR1 and CDR2: LNHNV, YYDKDF (reference sequence). The CDR3 spells CATSRGWTGGGEKLFF. DNA for the CDR3: TGTGCCACCAGCAGAGGTTGGACAGGGGGGGGCGAAAAACTGTTTTTT.

V is TRBV7-9 and J is TRBJ2-3, with a possible D match to TRBD2 (6 bases). The CDR3 totals 15 residues. The germline gives CDR1 SEHNR, CDR2 FQNEAQ (reference sequence). V lost 5 bases and J 2 bases, leaving 14 bases between the germline ends. CDR3 protein: CASSNRDSLTDTQYF. CDR3 bases: TGTGCCAGCAGCAACCGGGACTCCCTCACAGATACGCAGTATTTT.

On this clonotype: The germline gene is not matched at one end of the junction; a read error may be the cause. V and J are TRBV7-2 and TRBJ1-5; D may be TRBD1 (5 bases). The germline V gene encodes CDR1 SGHTA and CDR2 FQGNSA. The CDR3 spans 14 residues. CDR3 coding DNA: TGTGCCAGCAGCTTAGGGCAGGGCAAGCAGCCCCAGCATTTT. Translated, it gives CASSLGQGKQPQHF.

The chain employs TRBV20-1 and TRBJ1-1; D unresolved. There are 11 residues in the CDR3. CDR1 is DFQATT, CDR2 SNEGSKA, per germline (reference sequence). Trimming removed 3 bases from V and 3 bases from J, with 5 bases in between. The CDR3 loop is CSASRYTEAFF. The CDR3 DNA reads as TGCAGTGCTAGTCGGTACACTGAAGCTTTCTTT.

V and J are TRBV4-3 and TRBJ2-7, with D perhaps matching TRBD2 (6 bases). V was cut by 0 bases and J by 3 bases, with 6 bases left in between. The length of the CDR3 is 13 residues. Per germline, CDR1 LGHNA and CDR2 YSLEER. For the CDR3, the DNA is TGCGCCAGCAGCCAAGAAGCGGGCTACGAGCAGTACTTC. Its translation is CASSQEAGYEQYF.

The chain combines TRBV5-1 with TRBJ2-3; the match to TRBD1 covers 9 bases. Looked up from germline, CDR1 is SGHRS and CDR2 is YFSETQ. Trimming removed 4 bases from V and 3 bases from J; junction bases left unmatched: 6. The CDR3 is 15 residues long. The CDR3 spells CASSPRTGETDTQYF. The DNA for the CDR3 is TGCGCCAGCAGCCCCCGGACAGGGGAAACAGATACGCAGTATTTT.

V gene TRBV5-1 combines with J gene TRBJ2-2; 11 bases line up with TRBD2. Losses at the gene ends were 0 bases for V and 2 bases for J; bases not matched to a gene: 6. The CDR3 spans 18 residues. Per the germline V gene, CDR1 is SGHRS and CDR2 is YFSETQ. The CDR3 bases are TGCGCCAGCAGCTTGGTACTAGCGGGAGCGTTTAACACCGGGGAGCTGTTTTTT. Protein: CASSLVLAGAFNTGELFF. Full variable domain (remainder filled in from reference TRBV5-1 and TRBJ2-2): KAGVTQTPRYLIKTRGQQVTLSCSPISGHRSVSWYQQTPGQGLQFLFEYFSETQRNKGNFPGRFSGRQFSNSRSEMNVSTLELGDSALYLCASSLVLAGAFNTGELFFGEGSRLTVL.

This clonotype has at least ten counts. The chain joins TRBV10-3 to TRBJ2-1; 9 bases fit TRBD1. Germline V gene lookup returns CDR1 ENHRY and CDR2 SYGVKD. CDR3 length equals 13 residues. The ends lost 7 bases at V and 8 bases at J; junction bases unmatched: 6. CDR3 nucleotide sequence: TGTGCCATCACCGGGACAGGGATCGATGAGCAGTTCTTC. This translates into CAITGTGIDEQFF.

This clonotype was observed a handful of times. The gene calls are TRBV5-1 and TRBJ1-3; a possible D gene is TRBD1 (6 bases). This CDR3 has 16 amino acids. Germline CDR1 is SGHRS and CDR2 is YFSETQ. V dropped 2 bases and J dropped 1 base, with 13 bases sitting between them. The CDR3 loop is CASSLAGDKSGNTIYF. CDR3 nucleotides: TGCGCCAGCAGCTTAGCAGGGGACAAATCTGGAAACACCATATATTTT. The variable domain in full, with the rest retrieved from reference TRBV5-1 and TRBJ1-3, is KAGVTQTPRYLIKTRGQQVTLSCSPISGHRSVSWYQQTPGQGLQFLFEYFSETQRNKGNFPGRFSGRQFSNSRSEMNVSTLELGDSALYLCASSLAGDKSGNTIYFGEGSWLTVV.

This chain joins TRBV20-1 and TRBJ2-7, with a tentative D call TRBD1 (5 bases). Germline V lookup: CDR1 DFQATT, CDR2 SNEGSKA (reference sequence). The CDR3 has 11 amino acids. V lost 5 bases to trimming and J lost 6 bases, with 11 bases between them. The CDR3 nucleotides read TGCAGTGCTTGGGAAAGGGGCGAGCAGTACTTC. Amino acid sequence: CSAWERGEQYF.

This clonotype occurred a few times. The gene calls are TRBV4-3 and TRBJ2-1; TRBD2 matches at 14 bases. CDR3 length: 18 residues. The V and J ends lost 4 bases and 8 bases, in that order; junction bases with no gene match: 13. Germline V gene data show CDR1 as LGHNA and CDR2 as YSLEER. CDR3 DNA: TGCGCCAGCAGCCTAGGGACTAGCGGGAGACCGGGGGGGTATGAGCAGTTCTTC. Translation gives CASSLGTSGRPGGYEQFF.

The sample holds a few counts of this clonotype. This chain uses TRBV20-1 with TRBJ1-1; the D is unclear. Per germline, CDR1 DFQATT and CDR2 SNEGSKA (reference sequence). V was pared by 0 bases and J by 1 base, with 6 bases between. The CDR3 runs to 13 residues. DNA for the CDR3: TGCAGTGCTAGAGAACGGGAGAACACTGAAGCTTTCTTT. It codes for CSARERENTEAFF.